What follows are 32 T cell receptor beta chains derived from one specimen sequenced in a study of regulatory T cells in long-lasting Graves disease. Time point meaning: persistent/refractory GD, antithyroid drugs over 5 years with positive TRAb. The TCR library was made from RNA extracted from PBMCs. Relying on iRepertoire HTBI primers and Arm-PCR of CDR3 regions, the team built TCR beta libraries. Each CDR3 protein gets one entry after TCRdb re-called the multiplex PCR reads with MiXCR. The sample includes 300,000 to 500,000 distinct CDR3 sequences, less than 25% of them seen just once. Sequenced here: peripheral blood mononuclear cells (PBMCs), sampled when the disease was refractory, from a patient treated with antithyroid drugs. The receptors stem from a female donor with Graves disease.

The genes are TRBV24-1 and TRBJ2-1; 7 nucleotides match TRBD1. Germline values: CDR1 KGHDR, CDR2 SFDVKD. The J segment lost 6 bases and the V segment lost 4 bases, leaving 2 bases of the junction unmatched. The CDR3 runs 13 residues. CDR3 sequence (DNA): TGTGCCACCAGTGACACAGGGGTCAATGAGCAGTTCTTC. Translation: CATSDTGVNEQFF.

This clonotype occurred many times. The rearrangement links TRBV6-2 or TRBV6-3 to TRBJ2-4; tentatively, D is TRBD1 (5 bases). CDR1 is MNHEY and CDR2 is SVGEGT in the germline V gene. CDR3 length: 11 residues. V lost 2 bases and J 16 bases, leaving 12 bases between the germline ends. The CDR3 DNA is TGTGCCAGCAGTTACAGACAGAGCCACTACTTC. This codes for CASSYRQSHYF.

Many counts were recorded for this clonotype. The rearrangement joins TRBV24-1 to TRBJ2-2; maybe TRBD2 (5 bases). The V gene lost 4 bases and the J gene lost 6 bases, with 8 bases spanning the gap. Germline V gene data show CDR1 as KGHDR and CDR2 as SFDVKD. The CDR3 has 13 residues. The CDR3 region has the DNA TGTGCCACCAGTGACGGAGCGGCCGGGGAGCTGTTTTTT. As protein: CATSDGAAGELFF.

In this sample, this clonotype turned up many times. The chain links TRBV11-2 to TRBJ1-1; TRBD1 aligns across 8 bases. Germline V gene data show CDR1 as SGHAT and CDR2 as FQNNGV. The CDR3 spans 15 residues. V was clipped by 1 base and J by 4 bases; unmatched bases: 5. CDR3 bases: TGTGCCAGCAGCTTAGGAGCTACAGGGGGCACTGAAGCTTTCTTT. This translates into CASSLGATGGTEAFF.

The V call is TRBV10-3, the J call TRBJ2-7, with 10 bases lining up with TRBD1. V lost 7 bases to trimming and J lost 4 bases; unmatched junction nucleotides: 1. The germline V gene encodes CDR1 ENHRY and CDR2 SYGVKD. The CDR3 totals 12 residues. The CDR3 bases are TGTGCCATCATGGGACAGGGGTACGAGCAGTACTTC. This codes for CAIMGQGYEQYF.

This clonotype was detected ten times or more. The chain has TRBV11-2 and TRBJ2-5; possible D gene TRBD2, 5 bases. The CDR3 extends over 15 amino acids. V lost 1 base and J 4 bases, leaving 13 bases between the germline ends. Per the germline V gene, CDR1 is SGHAT and CDR2 is FQNNGV. The CDR3 nucleotides read TGTGCCAGCAGCTTAGTTCCCTTTGGGAGAGAGACCCAGTACTTC. This gives the protein CASSLVPFGRETQYF.

Many counts were recorded for this clonotype. The genes are TRBV7-2 and TRBJ2-7, with 11 bases that match TRBD2. The CDR3 is 18 amino acids. Germline CDR1 is SGHTA and CDR2 is FQGNSA. J gave up 2 bases and V 1 base, and 10 bases lay outside the gene matches. This CDR3 reads CASSLVGSSGRRAYEQYF. The CDR3 region has the DNA TGTGCCAGCAGCTTAGTAGGGTCTAGCGGGAGGAGGGCCTACGAGCAGTACTTC.

The rearrangement joins TRBV7-3 to TRBJ2-7, with TRBD1 identical over 10 bases. CDR1 is SGHTA, CDR2 FQGTGA, per germline. The junction had 5 bases not matched to a gene; V was cut back by 3 bases and J by 3 bases. This CDR3 is 15 amino acids long. CDR3 DNA sequence: TGTGCCAGCAGCTTCCGACAGGGGGCTTTCTACGAGCAGTACTTC. This codes for CASSFRQGAFYEQYF.

This clonotype came up many times. The chain carries TRBV2 and TRBJ2-7, with D possibly TRBD2 on 6 matching bases. Per the germline V gene, CDR1 is SNHLY and CDR2 is FYNNEI. V lost 2 bases to trimming and J lost 7 bases, with 18 bases between them. CDR3 length: 15 residues. As DNA, the CDR3 is TGTGCCAGCAGTGAATCGGCGGGGCCCCTGGGGGAGCAGTACTTC. Its protein product is CASSESAGPLGEQYF.

This rearrangement joins TRBV4-3 to TRBJ1-2, with unresolved D. The CDR3 sequence is 14 residues long. With 1 base removed from V and 0 bases from J, the gap between germline ends came to 6 bases. CDR1 and CDR2 (germline): LGHNA, YSLEER. CDR3 loop: CASSQAVANYGYTF. In DNA form, the CDR3 reads TGCGCCAGCAGCCAAGCGGTTGCTAACTATGGCTACACCTTC.

This clonotype was counted a few times. The V gene is TRBV5-6, the J gene TRBJ1-1; no definite D call. V lost 0 bases and J 4 bases, leaving 4 bases between the germline ends. This CDR3 spans 12 amino acids. Germline V gene sequence: CDR1 SGHDT, CDR2 YYEEEE. The chain's CDR3 is CASSLVATEAFF. As DNA, the CDR3 is TGTGCCAGCAGCTTGGTGGCCACTGAAGCTTTCTTT.

Many counts were recorded for this clonotype. This sequence joins TRBV19 and TRBJ1-4; D is undetermined. Trimming removed 6 bases from V and 6 bases from J, with 20 bases in between. Germline lookup yields CDR1 LNHDA and CDR2 SQIVND (reference sequence). This CDR3 has 16 residues. In DNA form, the CDR3 reads TGTGCCAGTAGCAAAAACTCCGGACCAGTGGATGAAAAACTGTTTTTT. This encodes CASSKNSGPVDEKLFF.

This clonotype was observed at least ten times. The rearrangement uses TRBV27 and TRBJ2-7; D unresolved. CDR1 MNHEY and CDR2 SMNVEV come from the germline V gene (reference sequence). This CDR3 is built from 14 residues. V gave up 5 bases and J gave up 0 bases, with 11 bases separating them. Here the CDR3 reads CASSEWVGSYEQYF. In DNA, the CDR3 is TGTGCCAGCAGTGAGTGGGTAGGCTCCTACGAGCAGTACTTC.

Worth noting for this clonotype: At one end, the junction sequence differs from germline, possibly due to a read error. This chain connects TRBV6-2 or TRBV6-3 to TRBJ2-7, with D perhaps TRBD2 (6 bases). This CDR3 has 14 amino acids. Germline V gene sequence: CDR1 MNHEY, CDR2 SVGEGT. DNA of the CDR3: TGTGCCAGCAGTCACTCGGGGGTCGTCTACGAGCAGTACTTC. It yields the protein CASSHSGVVYEQYF.

The gene calls are TRBV28 and TRBJ1-5; D possibly corresponds to TRBD1 (5 bases). Germline-derived CDR1 and CDR2 are MDHEN and SYDVKM. The CDR3 sequence is 15 residues long. V was cut by 7 bases and J by 2 bases, with 15 bases left in between. The CDR3, as DNA: TGTGCCAGCACCCCCCAGGGTGTGCGCAATCAGCCCCAGCATTTT. The encoded protein is CASTPQGVRNQPQHF. The complete variable domain, with remaining parts taken from reference TRBV28 and TRBJ1-5, reads DVKVTQSSRYLVKRTGEKVFLECVQDMDHENMFWYRQDPGLGLRLIYFSYDVKMKEKGDIPEGYSVSREKKERFSLILESASTNQTSMYLCASTPQGVRNQPQHFGDGTRLSIL.

Only a few counts were recorded for this clonotype. CDR3 loop: CASRARGTGGVELFF. The CDR3 coding sequence is TGTGCCAGCAGGGCGCGAGGGACAGGGGGGGTGGAGCTGTTTTTT. The chain joins TRBV6-2 or TRBV6-3 to TRBJ2-2; 11 bases agree with TRBD1. The V and J ends lost 6 bases and 10 bases, in that order; junction bases with no gene match: 10. The CDR3 runs 15 residues. The germline V gene encodes CDR1 MNHEY and CDR2 SVGEGT.

This clonotype was seen many times. The J gene is TRBJ2-5, the V gene TRBV28; no definite D call. The CDR3 has 13 residues. The germline V gene encodes CDR1 MDHEN and CDR2 SYDVKM. The V gene lost 5 bases and the J gene lost 4 bases, with 11 bases spanning the gap. The CDR3, as DNA: TGTGCCAGCAGTCTACCCCCCGGAGAGACCCAGTACTTC. As protein: CASSLPPGETQYF.

This chain links TRBV30 with TRBJ1-5; D ambiguous. V was clipped by 3 bases and J by 6 bases, with 15 bases between them. This CDR3 comprises 14 residues. Germline lookup yields CDR1 GTSNPN and CDR2 SVGIG (reference sequence). CDR3 sequence reads: CAWSLSGSGQPQHF. CDR3 DNA sequence: TGTGCCTGGAGCCTATCGGGTTCGGGTCAGCCCCAGCATTTT.

A remark on this clonotype: At one end the junction does not follow the germline gene, possibly because of a read error. The gene calls are TRBV15 and TRBJ2-7; a possible D gene is TRBD1 (5 bases). In germline, CDR1 is LNHNV, CDR2 YYDKDF (reference sequence). The CDR3 covers 14 residues. CDR3 in DNA: TGTGCCACCGGCAGAACGACAGCAGCCTACGAGCAGTACTTC. Translated, it gives CATGRTTAAYEQYF.

This clonotype occurred a few times. This chain joins TRBV20-1 and TRBJ2-1; D is unclear. Per the germline V gene, CDR1 is DFQATT and CDR2 is SNEGSKA (reference sequence). This CDR3 region has 13 residues. V gave up 4 bases and J gave up 0 bases, with 7 bases separating them. Here the CDR3 reads CSAIASSYNEQFF. DNA for the CDR3: TGCAGTGCTATTGCCAGCTCCTACAATGAGCAGTTCTTC.

This clonotype was seen at least ten times. The chain carries TRBV2 and TRBJ1-5; the D is unclear. The germline gives CDR1 SNHLY, CDR2 FYNNEI. Trimming removed 1 base from V and 2 bases from J, with 6 bases in between. This CDR3 is built from 14 residues. Here the CDR3 reads CASSEGQGNQPQHF. CDR3 bases: TGTGCCAGCAGTGAAGGGCAGGGCAATCAGCCCCAGCATTTT.

This clonotype was picked up a small number of times. The chain links TRBV6-2 or TRBV6-3 to TRBJ2-7; D possibly corresponds to TRBD1 (6 bases). V lost 0 bases and J 3 bases, leaving 21 bases between the germline ends. In germline, CDR1 is MNHEY, CDR2 SVGEGT. This CDR3 is built from 18 residues. The CDR3 DNA is TGTGCCAGCAGTTACTCGAGGAAGGGGGACCCGAGCCTCTACGAGCAGTACTTC. It translates to CASSYSRKGDPSLYEQYF.

This clonotype was seen at least ten times. This chain uses TRBV12-3 or TRBV12-4 with TRBJ1-2; 8 bases are shared with TRBD1. The CDR3 is 14 residues long. Trimming at V came to 6 bases and at J to 4 bases, leaving 7 bases not matched to a gene. The CDR3 loop reads CASSPRQGTYGYTF. DNA for the CDR3: TGTGCCAGCAGCCCAAGACAGGGGACCTATGGCTACACCTTC.

This clonotype was seen only a few times. The chain recombines TRBV28 with TRBJ2-1; 10 bases map to TRBD1. Germline lookup yields CDR1 MDHEN and CDR2 SYDVKM. CDR3 size: 14 residues. Losses at the gene ends were 5 bases for V and 8 bases for J; bases not matched to a gene: 6. The CDR3 nucleotides are TGTGCCAGCAGTCAGGACAGGGGGGAGGATGAGCAGTTCTTC. Its protein is CASSQDRGEDEQFF.

This clonotype was recorded many times. The chain links TRBV2 to TRBJ1-1; D is unresolved. The V and J ends lost 6 bases and 2 bases respectively, with 10 bases between them. Germline CDR1 reads SNHLY; CDR2 reads FYNNEI. This CDR3 contains 13 residues. CDR3 region: CASSEGANTEAFF. As DNA, the CDR3 is TGTGCCAGCAGCGAGGGAGCTAACACTGAAGCTTTCTTT. The full variable domain, with the rest looked up from reference TRBV2 and TRBJ1-1, is EPEVTQTPSHQVTQMGQEVILRCVPISNHLYFYWYRQILGQKVEFLVSFYNNEISEKSEIFDDQFSVERPDGSNFTLKIRSTKLEDSAMYFCASSEGANTEAFFGQGTRLTVV.

This clonotype was found a few times. CDR3 sequence (DNA): TGTGCCAGCAGTTTATTAGACAGGCAGAATTCACCCCTCCACTTT. Translated: CASSLLDRQNSPLHF. The chain couples TRBV27 to TRBJ1-6; D perhaps matches TRBD1 (6 bases). CDR1 and CDR2 (germline): MNHEY, SMNVEV (reference sequence). The CDR3 has 15 amino acids. Trimming pared 1 base from V and 7 bases from J, leaving 11 bases between.

The chain recombines TRBV14 with TRBJ2-7, with 8 bases matching TRBD2. Per germline, CDR1 SGHDN and CDR2 FVKESK. V lost 3 bases to trimming and J lost 2 bases; unmatched junction nucleotides: 3. The CDR3 has 14 residues. The CDR3 coding sequence is TGTGCCAGCAGCCACTTGGGACTAGCCTACGAGCAGTACTTC. It is translated as CASSHLGLAYEQYF.

This clonotype was seen ten or more times. V is TRBV2 and J is TRBJ1-2; D unclear. Germline CDR1 SNHLY, CDR2 FYNNEI. Trimming cost V 6 bases and J 4 bases, with 15 bases left between them. The CDR3 extends over 14 amino acids. CDR3 amino acids: CASSHSRTGYGYTF. The CDR3 DNA reads as TGTGCCAGCAGCCACAGCAGGACGGGCTATGGCTACACCTTC.

The genes are TRBV29-1 and TRBJ1-1, with D unclear. CDR1 and CDR2 from the germline V gene are SQVTM and ANQGSEA. The V end was cut by 4 bases, the J end by 1 base, with 7 bases between. The CDR3 loop spans 12 amino acids. CDR3 DNA: TGCAGCGTTGTCGACAAGAACACTGAAGCTTTCTTT. It encodes CSVVDKNTEAFF.

A single count supports this clonotype. The V call is TRBV20-1, the J call TRBJ1-3; TRBD1 is a possible D gene (6 bases). V was pared by 4 bases and J by 3 bases, with 10 bases between. Per germline, CDR1 DFQATT and CDR2 SNEGSKA (reference sequence). CDR3 length: 13 amino acids. This chain's CDR3 is CSATGVIGNTIYF. CDR3 bases: TGCAGTGCTACAGGGGTTATTGGAAACACCATATATTTT.

In DNA form, the CDR3 reads TGTGCCATCAGTGGGACCGGGACAGGGAGGTTCCTCGAGCAGTACTTC. Its translation: CAISGTGTGRFLEQYF. The rearrangement links TRBV10-3 to TRBJ2-7; 9 bases line up with TRBD1. V shed 4 bases, J shed 6 bases, and the junction held 13 bases outside the gene matches. Germline CDR1 ENHRY, CDR2 SYGVKD. This CDR3 is built from 16 residues.

A few counts support this clonotype. This chain uses TRBV20-1 with TRBJ2-7; D may be TRBD1 (5 bases). Trimming took 2 bases from V and 0 from J, leaving 8 bases between them. Germline V CDR1 and CDR2: DFQATT, SNEGSKA (reference sequence). The CDR3 has 13 amino acids. The CDR3, as DNA: TGCAGTGCTAGACAGGGCTTCTCCTACGAGCAGTACTTC. Translation gives CSARQGFSYEQYF.